Listed here are 27 T cell receptor beta chains from one sample, sequenced in a study of control samples from healthy donors and cancer patients. The table came from immunoSEQ multiplex PCR; TCRdb's copy has only in-frame clones and leaves some out. The sample includes 100,000 to 150,000 clones, around 92% of them seen just once. The sample consisted of PBMCs. The receptors derive from a man older than 75 with head and neck cancer.

This rearrangement joins TRBV7-2 to TRBJ2-7; D is perhaps TRBD2 (6 bases). Trimming left V 4 bases short and J 0 bases short, with 13 bases between. The CDR3 has 15 residues. From germline, CDR1 is SGHTA and CDR2 FQGNSA. CDR3 residues: CASSSRGGSSYEQYF. The CDR3 DNA sequence: TGTGCCAGCAGCTCCCGTGGGGGGAGCTCCTACGAGCAGTACTTC. Full variable domain (outside the CDR3, taken from reference TRBV7-2 and TRBJ2-7): GAGVSQSPSNKVTEKGKDVELRCDPISGHTALYWYRQSLGQGLEFLIYFQGNSAPDKSGLPSDRFSAERTGGSVSTLTIQRTQQEDSAVYLCASSSRGGSSYEQYFGPGTRLTVT.

The genes are TRBV19 and TRBJ1-1; a possible D gene is TRBD1 (6 bases). The germline V gene encodes CDR1 LNHDA and CDR2 SQIVND (reference sequence). CDR3 length equals 15 residues. The ends were cut back, 3 bases at V and 0 bases at J, with 11 bases in the middle. CDR3 DNA: TGTGCCAGTAGTATCACAGGGTCGTTGAACACTGAAGCTTTCTTT. As protein: CASSITGSLNTEAFF.

V usage is TRBV30 and J usage is TRBJ1-2; possible D gene TRBD1, 5 bases. CDR3 length: 11 amino acids. Germline-derived CDR1 and CDR2 are GTSNPN and SVGIG (reference sequence). V shed 5 bases and J shed 8 bases, with 12 bases lying between them. The CDR3 spells CAWLARGGYTF. In DNA, the CDR3 is TGTGCCTGGTTGGCGAGGGGAGGCTACACCTTC.

J is TRBJ2-1 and V is TRBV30, with 8 bases aligning to TRBD2. With 1 base clipped from V and 7 bases from J, the junction kept 6 bases outside the gene matches. The V gene's germline CDR1 is GTSNPN and CDR2 SVGIG (reference sequence). The CDR3 extends over 14 amino acids. CDR3 DNA sequence: TGTGCCTGGAGTGGCGGACTAGCCGCGAATGAGCAGTTCTTC. This sequence encodes CAWSGGLAANEQFF.

This clone was seen once. The rearrangement links TRBV5-1 to TRBJ1-2; unclear D gene. The V gene's germline CDR1 is SGHRS and CDR2 YFSETQ. CDR3 size: 14 residues. The ends were cut back, 0 bases at V and 4 bases at J, with 10 bases in the middle. CDR3 sequence (DNA): TGCGCCAGCAGCTTGGGGGATCAATCCTATGGCTACACCTTC. Translated: CASSLGDQSYGYTF.

The chain joins TRBV7-7 to TRBJ1-4, with D possibly TRBD1 on 5 matching bases. V lost 1 base to trimming and J lost 8 bases, with 11 bases between them. Germline V gene lookup returns CDR1 SSHAT and CDR2 FNYEAQ (reference sequence). The CDR3 extends over 14 amino acids. CDR3 sequence: CASSLDVGAEKLFF. The CDR3 coding sequence is TGTGCCAGCAGCTTAGACGTTGGGGCCGAAAAACTGTTTTTT. Full variable domain (outside the CDR3, taken from reference TRBV7-7 and TRBJ1-4): GAGVSQSPRYKVTKRGQDVTLRCDPISSHATLYWYQQALGQGPEFLTYFNYEAQPDKSGLPSDRFSAERPEGSISTLTIQRTEQRDSAMYRCASSLDVGAEKLFFGSGTQLSVL.

This rearrangement joins TRBV7-9 to TRBJ2-1; 7 bases fit TRBD2. The CDR3 spans 12 residues. Looked up from germline, CDR1 is SEHNR and CDR2 is FQNEAQ (reference sequence). J was trimmed by 9 bases and V by 3 bases; bases with no gene match: 2. This CDR3 reads CASSFSGPEQFF. In DNA form, the CDR3 reads TGTGCCAGCAGCTTTAGCGGGCCTGAGCAGTTCTTC.

The rearrangement uses TRBV2 and TRBJ2-5; D may be TRBD1 (5 bases). The CDR3 loop spans 10 amino acids. The germline V gene encodes CDR1 SNHLY and CDR2 FYNNEI. The V and J ends lost 11 bases and 5 bases respectively, with 9 bases between them. CDR3 nucleotides: TGTGCCTCCAACAGGGAGACCCAGTACTTC. Protein product: CASNRETQYF.

This clone was seen only a few times. This chain uses TRBV5-6 with TRBJ1-6; 11 bases are shared with TRBD1. CDR1 SGHDT and CDR2 YYEEEE come from the germline V gene. The V segment lost 5 bases and the J segment 7 bases; nucleotides outside the gene matches: 2. The CDR3 covers 14 residues. The CDR3, as DNA: TGTGCCAGCAGACGGACAGGGGGCAATTCACCCCTCCACTTT. It encodes CASRRTGGNSPLHF.

The chain is built from TRBV10-3 and TRBJ2-3; TRBD2 matches 14 bases. The CDR3 runs 16 residues. Trimming removed 5 bases from V and 6 bases from J; junction bases left unmatched: 7. Germline V gene sequence: CDR1 ENHRY, CDR2 SYGVKD. The CDR3 here is CAISRLAGGPVDTQYF. The CDR3 nucleotides read TGTGCCATCAGTCGACTAGCGGGGGGGCCGGTGGATACGCAGTATTTT.

The rearrangement uses TRBV18 and TRBJ1-2; 10 nucleotides match TRBD1. This CDR3 is 15 amino acids long. From germline, CDR1 is KGHSH and CDR2 LQKENI. Germline trimming cut 3 bases from V and 1 base from J; bases unmatched to any gene: 2. This chain's CDR3 is CASSPGQGNNYGYTF. In DNA form, the CDR3 reads TGTGCCAGCTCACCGGGACAGGGGAATAACTATGGCTACACCTTC.

V and J are TRBV4-1 and TRBJ2-7, with 12 bases that match TRBD2. CDR3 length: 15 residues. Germline V gene sequence: CDR1 MGHRA, CDR2 YSYEKL. The J segment lost 2 bases and the V segment lost 3 bases, leaving 2 bases of the junction unmatched. CDR3 bases: TGCGCCAGCAGCCACGGACTAGCGGGAACCTACGAGCAGTACTTC. It specifies CASSHGLAGTYEQYF.

The chain couples TRBV4-1 to TRBJ1-3; D unresolved. Trimming took 0 bases from V and 4 from J, leaving 10 bases between them. Germline V gene sequence: CDR1 MGHRA, CDR2 YSYEKL. The CDR3 totals 15 residues. As DNA, the CDR3 is TGCGCCAGCAGCCAAGATTTGTCTAGCGGAAACACCATATATTTT. This sequence encodes CASSQDLSSGNTIYF.

This clone has a single count. The V and J genes are TRBV7-6 and TRBJ2-5; tentative D call: TRBD2 (6 bases). V was clipped by 5 bases and J by 2 bases, with 15 bases between them. The CDR3 contains 15 residues. Germline lookup yields CDR1 SGHVS and CDR2 FNYEAQ. The CDR3 region has the DNA TGTGCCAGCAGCCCCCCCGGGACTTATCAAGAGACCCAGTACTTC. Its translation is CASSPPGTYQETQYF.

The chain couples TRBV5-4 to TRBJ1-2; 12 bases agree with TRBD1. The length of the CDR3 is 16 residues. J gave up 5 bases and V 1 base, and 6 bases lay outside the gene matches. Germline-derived CDR1 and CDR2 are SGHNT and YYREEE (reference sequence). CDR3 nucleotide sequence: TGTGCCAGCAGCTTGTTGGGGACAGGGGGCGTTTATGGCTACACCTTC. It encodes CASSLLGTGGVYGYTF.

The chain joins TRBV6-4 to TRBJ2-3; D perhaps matches TRBD1 (7 bases). The CDR3 extends over 16 amino acids. Germline loops: CDR1 MRHNA, CDR2 SNTAGT. V was shortened by 6 bases and J by 2 bases, with 18 bases between the two germline ends. CDR3 sequence (DNA): TGTGCCAGCAGAGAGGCGGGGAAGGGGGCCACAGATACGCAGTATTTT. Translating gives CASREAGKGATDTQYF.

This chain uses TRBV6-5 with TRBJ1-1; 11 bases line up with TRBD1. V lost 5 bases to trimming and J lost 5 bases; unmatched junction nucleotides: 7. Germline V lookup: CDR1 MNHEY, CDR2 SVGAGI. This CDR3 region has 15 residues. CDR3 DNA: TGTGCCAGCAGTCCGGACCGGGACAGGGGGACTGAAGCTTTCTTT. Amino acids: CASSPDRDRGTEAFF.

The rearrangement uses TRBV18 and TRBJ2-7; D gene ambiguous. The CDR3 totals 13 residues. Germline V gene sequence: CDR1 KGHSH, CDR2 LQKENI. V lost 3 bases and J lost 3, with 9 bases in between. Here the CDR3 reads CASSPEGYYEQYF. CDR3 DNA: TGTGCCAGCTCACCCGAAGGGTACTACGAGCAGTACTTC. The full variable domain, with the rest looked up from reference TRBV18 and TRBJ2-7, is NAGVMQNPRHLVRRRGQEARLRCSPMKGHSHVYWYRQLPEEGLKFMVYLQKENIIDESGMPKERFSAEFPKEGPSILRIQQVVRGDSAAYFCASSPEGYYEQYFGPGTRLTVT.

This clone was recorded once. This chain connects TRBV7-9 to TRBJ1-4; TRBD1 matches 8 bases. The trim removed 6 bases at V and 7 bases at J, leaving 10 bases unmatched. Germline V gene sequence: CDR1 SEHNR, CDR2 FQNEAQ (reference sequence). The CDR3 is 15 amino acids. CDR3 residues: CASSQGQGGVEKLFF. CDR3 DNA sequence: TGTGCCAGCAGTCAAGGACAGGGAGGGGTTGAAAAACTGTTTTTT. The full variable domain, rest sourced from reference TRBV7-9 and TRBJ1-4, is DTGVSQNPRHKITKRGQNVTFRCDPISEHNRLYWYRQTLGQGPEFLTYFQNEAQLEKSRLLSDRFSAERPKGSFSTLEIQRTEQGDSAMYLCASSQGQGGVEKLFFGSGTQLSVL.

This clone was recorded once. The gene calls are TRBV5-4 and TRBJ2-2, with a weak D call TRBD1 (5 bases). The CDR3 is made up of 15 amino acids. Germline CDR1 and CDR2: SGHNT and YYREEE (reference sequence). V lost 4 bases, J lost 6 bases, and 16 bases lay in between. The CDR3 reads CASSRSQMGPGELFF. The CDR3 DNA reads as TGTGCCAGCAGCCGCTCCCAAATGGGGCCCGGGGAGCTGTTTTTT. Full variable domain (remainder filled in from reference TRBV5-4 and TRBJ2-2): ETGVTQSPTHLIKTRGQQVTLRCSSQSGHNTVSWYQQALGQGPQFIFQYYREEENGRGNFPPRFSGLQFPNYSSELNVNALELDDSALYLCASSRSQMGPGELFFGEGSRLTVL.

The rearrangement joins TRBV5-1 to TRBJ2-3, with 14 bases that match TRBD2. CDR3 length: 16 residues. Germline CDR1 reads SGHRS; CDR2 reads YFSETQ. With 4 bases clipped from V and 5 bases from J, the junction kept 6 bases outside the gene matches. The CDR3 bases are TGCGCCAGCAGCATGACTAGCGGGGGGGCTGGAGATACGCAGTATTTT. Translation: CASSMTSGGAGDTQYF.

The rearrangement uses TRBV5-1 and TRBJ1-2; D gene ambiguous. This CDR3 has 14 residues. The ends were cut back, 2 bases at V and 7 bases at J, with 15 bases in the middle. Germline loops: CDR1 SGHRS, CDR2 YFSETQ. CDR3 sequence: CASSFSASGLGYTF. CDR3 in DNA: TGCGCCAGCAGCTTCAGTGCTTCTGGGCTTGGCTACACCTTC.

The chain is built from TRBV15 and TRBJ2-5; TRBD2 aligns across 10 bases. The CDR3 is 14 residues long. The J segment lost 6 bases and the V segment lost 7 bases, leaving 8 bases of the junction unmatched. Germline V gene data show CDR1 as LNHNV and CDR2 as YYDKDF (reference sequence). This CDR3 reads CATTSGLASKTQYF. CDR3 DNA sequence: TGTGCCACCACCTCGGGACTAGCGAGCAAGACCCAGTACTTC.

V is TRBV4-1 and J is TRBJ2-7; maybe TRBD2 (6 bases). This CDR3 region has 13 residues. From germline, CDR1 is MGHRA and CDR2 YSYEKL. The V gene lost 4 bases and the J gene lost 3 bases, with 10 bases spanning the gap. The DNA for the CDR3 is TGCGCCAGCAGCCCCACTAGCTTCTACGAGCAGTACTTC. This encodes CASSPTSFYEQYF.

This chain joins TRBV27 and TRBJ2-7, with D perhaps assigned TRBD1 or TRBD2 (5 bases each). The CDR3 runs 15 residues. CDR1 and CDR2 from the germline V gene are MNHEY and SMNVEV (reference sequence). Trimming shortened V by 5 bases and J by 1 base, and 15 bases separated the two germline ends. In DNA form, the CDR3 reads TGTGCCAGCAGTAAGAGCCCGGGACCTTCCTACGAGCAGTACTTC. This gives the protein CASSKSPGPSYEQYF.

The gene calls are TRBV11-2 and TRBJ2-3; 14 bases match TRBD2. The CDR3 consists of 18 residues. Germline assignment: CDR1 SGHAT and CDR2 FQNNGV. The junction had 4 bases not matched to a gene; V was cut back by 1 base and J by 1 base. The CDR3: CASSLGGLAGARTDTQYF. The CDR3 DNA is TGTGCCAGCAGCTTAGGGGGACTAGCGGGGGCCCGCACAGATACGCAGTATTTT.

The genes are TRBV18 and TRBJ1-3; D gene uncertain. From germline, CDR1 is KGHSH and CDR2 LQKENI. V lost 0 bases and J lost 2, with 8 bases in between. This CDR3 region has 15 residues. DNA for the CDR3: TGTGCCAGCTCACCACCGTTCAGTCCTGGAAACACCATATATTTT. Its protein is CASSPPFSPGNTIYF.